This T cell receptor (beta chain) was documented in a study of OX40 agonist ivuxolimab in advanced cancers. Patients had blood sampled at baseline and again on cycle 4 day 1 and cycle 7 day 1. In regard to this clone: Its specificity is not known.

Regarding the study as a whole: Compared with others, partial responders at 0.1-3.0 mg/kg displayed clonal expansion among the lowest.

The germline V and J ends were trimmed by 5 bases and 6 bases, with 19 bases remaining between them. This CDR3 has 16 amino acids. Germline CDR1 and CDR2: SGHNT and YENEEA. Measured with immunoSEQ multiplex PCR; TCRdb has only the in-frame clones, and not every one. This table has 120,000 or so clones, more than 70% appearing once. This chain connects TRBV11-3 to TRBJ2-2; D perhaps matches TRBD1 (6 bases). The receptor was derived from an adult with an advanced solid tumor such as melanoma, head and neck, liver or kidney cancer. The input for sequencing was CD4+ or CD8+ T cells sorted from blood, taken in a trial of the OX40 agonist ivuxolimab. The CDR3 spells CASSPSWGNRAGELFF. CDR3 coding DNA: TGTGCCAGCAGCCCATCTTGGGGGAACAGGGCCGGGGAGCTGTTTTTT.